This T cell receptor beta chain was sequenced in a study of blood T cell repertoires in COVID-19. This clone has a handful of counts. TCRdb's table, derived via immunoSEQ multiplex PCR, lists solely in-frame clones and lacks some. The sample carries about 230,000 clones, 65% to 90% recorded once. From germline, CDR1 is SNHLY and CDR2 FYNNEI. Trimming removed 3 bases from V and 9 bases from J; junction bases left unmatched: 1. The CDR3 runs to 12 residues. The TCR originated in a woman aged 45-65 years with acute or convalescent COVID-19. Sample: peripheral blood. V gene TRBV2 combines with J gene TRBJ1-1; 10 bases agree with TRBD1. CDR3: CASSEGQGKAFF. The CDR3 DNA follows: TGTGCCAGCAGTGAGGGACAGGGGAAAGCTTTCTTT.